The 22 T cell receptor beta chains below were found in one sample sequenced in a study of OX40 agonist ivuxolimab in advanced cancers. Assay used: immunoSEQ multiplex PCR; TCRdb lists only in-frame clones, some missing. This repertoire shows 83,000 or so clones, approximately 84% found once; its top ten account for around 7.3%. Sequencing used CD4+ or CD8+ T cells sorted from blood, obtained in a trial of the OX40 agonist ivuxolimab. These receptors originate from an adult with an advanced solid tumor such as melanoma, head and neck, liver or kidney cancer.

Notes on this clone: Other DNA variants within this sample encode the same CDR3. The genes are TRBV7-3 and TRBJ2-3, with 12 bases lining up with TRBD2. The ends lost 5 bases at V and 5 bases at J; junction bases unmatched: 8. CDR3 size: 16 residues. Germline loops: CDR1 SGHTA, CDR2 FQGTGA. As DNA, the CDR3 is TGTGCCAGCAGCCTCCAGCCGGGACTAGCGGGAGATACGCAGTATTTT. This translates into CASSLQPGLAGDTQYF. The whole variable domain, remainder taken from reference TRBV7-3 and TRBJ2-3, is GAGVSQTPSNKVTEKGKYVELRCDPISGHTALYWYRQSLGQGPEFLIYFQGTGAADDSGLPNDRFFAVRPEGSVSTLKIQRTERGDSAVYLCASSLQPGLAGDTQYFGPGTRLTVL.

This chain uses TRBV7-9 with TRBJ2-7; the D gene is possibly TRBD1 (6 bases). Trimming cost V 2 bases and J 5 bases, with 13 bases left between them. Per germline, CDR1 SEHNR and CDR2 FQNEAQ (reference sequence). The CDR3 has 14 residues. The CDR3 spells CASSLRDNGDEQYF. The CDR3 DNA follows: TGTGCCAGCAGCTTACGGGACAATGGGGACGAGCAGTACTTC.

The chain couples TRBV4-1 to TRBJ2-2; 9 positions agree with TRBD1. CDR1 is MGHRA, CDR2 YSYEKL, per germline. The CDR3 consists of 15 residues. V gave up 7 bases and J gave up 4 bases; unmatched junction bases: 7. This chain's CDR3 is CASIPGQGFTGELFF. CDR3 nucleotides: TGCGCCAGCATCCCGGGACAGGGATTCACCGGGGAGCTGTTTTTT.

In its sample, this clone was seen a few times. The CDR3 loop is CAWDRGNQPQHF. The CDR3 nucleotides are TGTGCCTGGGACAGGGGGAATCAGCCCCAGCATTTT. This rearrangement joins TRBV30 to TRBJ1-5; 9 nucleotides align to TRBD1. The CDR3 contains 12 residues. J lost 4 bases, V lost 5 bases, and 0 bases had no gene match. Germline V gene lookup returns CDR1 GTSNPN and CDR2 SVGIG (reference sequence).

In its sample, this clone ranks as large. V is TRBV5-1 and J is TRBJ2-7, with TRBD1 matching over 10 bases. The CDR3 is made up of 14 amino acids. In germline, CDR1 is SGHRS, CDR2 YFSETQ. The junction had 4 bases not matched to a gene; V was cut back by 2 bases and J by 5 bases. This CDR3 is CASSFGTGDNEQYF. The CDR3 nucleotides are TGCGCCAGCAGCTTCGGGACAGGGGATAACGAGCAGTACTTC.

The chain has TRBV19 and TRBJ1-5; the D is unclear. From germline, CDR1 is LNHDA and CDR2 SQIVND (reference sequence). The CDR3 has 15 amino acids. V lost 4 bases and J lost 7, with 17 bases in between. The CDR3 sequence: CASSTPGSPRQPQHF. Here the CDR3 DNA reads TGTGCCAGTAGTACCCCAGGATCCCCACGGCAGCCCCAGCATTTT.

V usage is TRBV18 and J usage is TRBJ2-1; D remains unclear. Germline V CDR1 and CDR2: KGHSH, LQKENI. Trimming took 2 bases from V and 5 from J, leaving 4 bases between them. The CDR3 totals 12 residues. The CDR3 coding sequence is TGTGCCAGCTCACCAGGGGACAATGAGCAGTTCTTC. Protein: CASSPGDNEQFF.

This clone was picked up a small number of times. The genes are TRBV7-7 and TRBJ1-2, with TRBD1 matching 11 bases. The V segment lost 11 bases and the J segment 3 bases; nucleotides outside the gene matches: 8. CDR1 is SSHAT and CDR2 is FNYEAQ in the germline V gene (reference sequence). The CDR3 consists of 14 residues. This CDR3 reads CARTGGDSHYGYTF. The CDR3 DNA is TGTGCCCGGACAGGGGGCGACTCGCACTATGGCTACACCTTC.

This rearrangement joins TRBV7-2 to TRBJ2-1; the D call may be TRBD1 or TRBD2 (5 bases each). The V gene's germline CDR1 is SGHTA and CDR2 FQGNSA. V was clipped by 1 base and J by 7 bases, with 14 bases between them. The length of the CDR3 is 15 residues. The CDR3 loop reads CASSLGMGVGNEQFF. CDR3 sequence (DNA): TGTGCCAGCAGCTTAGGGATGGGGGTTGGAAATGAGCAGTTCTTC. The full variable domain, completed using reference TRBV7-2 and TRBJ2-1, is GAGVSQSPSNKVTEKGKDVELRCDPISGHTALYWYRQSLGQGLEFLIYFQGNSAPDKSGLPSDRFSAERTGGSVSTLTIQRTQQEDSAVYLCASSLGMGVGNEQFFGPGTRLTVL.

The rearrangement uses TRBV5-1 and TRBJ1-5; 10 nucleotides match TRBD1. The CDR3 consists of 16 residues. With V trimmed by 4 bases and J by 7 bases, 11 bases remained unmatched. From germline, CDR1 is SGHRS and CDR2 YFSETQ. CDR3 amino acids: CASSAGGTGEGQPQHF. CDR3 nucleotides: TGCGCCAGCAGCGCTGGGGGGACAGGGGAGGGACAGCCCCAGCATTTT.

The rearrangement joins TRBV10-2 to TRBJ1-1; D uncertain. CDR1 is WSHSY and CDR2 is SAAADI in the germline V gene. V was trimmed by 2 bases and J by 0 bases, leaving 7 bases between them. The CDR3 is made up of 14 amino acids. The DNA of the CDR3 is TGCGCCAGCAGTGAGGGGCAGCTGAACACTGAAGCTTTCTTT. As protein: CASSEGQLNTEAFF.

J is TRBJ2-1 and V is TRBV7-2; 9 positions agree with TRBD2. Germline CDR1 and CDR2: SGHTA and FQGNSA. This CDR3 is built from 17 residues. Losses at the gene ends were 2 bases for V and 5 bases for J; bases not matched to a gene: 10. As DNA, the CDR3 is TGTGCCAGCAGCTTATCCCTTTTAGCGGGGGCGAACAATGAGCAGTTCTTC. The encoded protein is CASSLSLLAGANNEQFF.

The chain carries TRBV7-3 and TRBJ1-3; 7 bases map to TRBD1. Germline V gene lookup returns CDR1 SGHTA and CDR2 FQGTGA. The trim removed 2 bases at V and 0 bases at J, leaving 4 bases unmatched. The CDR3 length is 16 residues. In nucleotides, the CDR3 is TGTGCCAGCAGCTTAGGGGGACAGAACTCTGGAAACACCATATATTTT. It is translated as CASSLGGQNSGNTIYF.

As to this clone: At one end the junction does not follow the germline gene, possibly because of a read error. The chain employs TRBV7-3 and TRBJ1-6; D is perhaps TRBD1 (5 bases). CDR3 length equals 17 residues. Germline V CDR1 and CDR2: SGHTA, FQGTGA. The CDR3 loop reads CASTLRQGLAYNSPLHF. CDR3 sequence (DNA): TGTGCCAGCACCTTAAGGCAGGGTTTGGCCTATAATTCACCCCTCCACTTT.

The chain employs TRBV5-4 and TRBJ2-1; 12 bases match TRBD2. Germline V gene sequence: CDR1 SGHNT, CDR2 YYREEE (reference sequence). Losses at the gene ends were 5 bases for V and 9 bases for J; bases not matched to a gene: 12. This CDR3 is 16 amino acids long. DNA of the CDR3: TGTGCCAGCAGTCAACGGCGGCTAGCGGGGGGGTCTGAGCAGTTCTTC. Protein: CASSQRRLAGGSEQFF.

V gene TRBV5-1 combines with J gene TRBJ1-2; 10 bases agree with TRBD1. Germline V gives CDR1 SGHRS, CDR2 YFSETQ. J lost 8 bases, V lost 0 bases, and 4 bases had no gene match. The CDR3 has 14 residues. DNA for the CDR3: TGCGCCAGCAGCTTGGGACAGGGGGCGAGAGGCTACACCTTC. It codes for CASSLGQGARGYTF.

The gene calls are TRBV19 and TRBJ1-1; 7 positions match TRBD1. Trimming at V came to 2 bases and at J to 7 bases, leaving 7 bases not matched to a gene. Per germline, CDR1 LNHDA and CDR2 SQIVND (reference sequence). CDR3 length: 14 amino acids. CDR3 residues: CASSIKGRGSEAFF. CDR3 in DNA: TGTGCCAGTAGTATAAAGGGCAGGGGGAGTGAAGCTTTCTTT.

The chain carries TRBV29-1 and TRBJ1-2; D is perhaps TRBD1 (5 bases). The CDR3 is 12 residues long. Trimming took off 5 bases at V and 5 bases at J, with 12 bases between the two ends. The germline CDR1 and CDR2 sequences are SQVTM and ANQGSEA. The CDR3 here is CSVRRGGYGYTF. In DNA form, the CDR3 reads TGCAGCGTTAGGAGGGGTGGATATGGCTACACCTTC.

The rearrangement links TRBV11-2 to TRBJ1-2, with 7 bases fitting TRBD1. The CDR3 sequence is 13 residues long. In germline, CDR1 is SGHAT, CDR2 FQNNGV. V was pared by 5 bases and J by 5 bases, with 5 bases of the junction left unmatched. The CDR3 loop is CASSDRRGYGYTF. CDR3 nucleotide sequence: TGTGCCAGCAGCGACCGCAGGGGGTATGGCTACACCTTC. The variable domain in full, with the rest retrieved from reference TRBV11-2 and TRBJ1-2, is EAGVAQSPRYKIIEKRQSVAFWCNPISGHATLYWYQQILGQGPKLLIQFQNNGVVDDSQLPKDRFSAERLKGVDSTLKIQPAKLEDSAVYLCASSDRRGYGYTFGSGTRLTVV.

This rearrangement joins TRBV6-5 to TRBJ1-5, with TRBD1 matching over 7 bases. Trimming took 6 bases from V and 3 from J; bases not matched to a gene: 5. Looked up from germline, CDR1 is MNHEY and CDR2 is SVGAGI. The CDR3 runs 14 residues. In DNA form, the CDR3 reads TGTGCCAGCAGCCAGACAGGGCCCAATCAGCCCCAGCATTTT. This codes for CASSQTGPNQPQHF.

This chain connects TRBV19 to TRBJ1-5; 11 nucleotides align to TRBD1. The germline V gene has CDR1 LNHDA and CDR2 SQIVND (reference sequence). The CDR3 extends over 17 amino acids. J gave up 1 base and V 6 bases, and 8 bases lay outside the gene matches. The CDR3 DNA reads TGTGCCAGTAGCAAATACGGACAGGGGGCAAGCAATCAGCCCCAGCATTTT. It encodes CASSKYGQGASNQPQHF.

The gene calls are TRBV5-6 and TRBJ2-7; TRBD2 is a possible D gene (5 bases). V lost 2 bases and J 2 bases, leaving 11 bases between the germline ends. The length of the CDR3 is 14 residues. Germline CDR1 SGHDT, CDR2 YYEEEE. The CDR3 DNA sequence: TGTGCCAGCAGCTTACTAGAAACTACCTACGAGCAGTACTTC. It is translated as CASSLLETTYEQYF.